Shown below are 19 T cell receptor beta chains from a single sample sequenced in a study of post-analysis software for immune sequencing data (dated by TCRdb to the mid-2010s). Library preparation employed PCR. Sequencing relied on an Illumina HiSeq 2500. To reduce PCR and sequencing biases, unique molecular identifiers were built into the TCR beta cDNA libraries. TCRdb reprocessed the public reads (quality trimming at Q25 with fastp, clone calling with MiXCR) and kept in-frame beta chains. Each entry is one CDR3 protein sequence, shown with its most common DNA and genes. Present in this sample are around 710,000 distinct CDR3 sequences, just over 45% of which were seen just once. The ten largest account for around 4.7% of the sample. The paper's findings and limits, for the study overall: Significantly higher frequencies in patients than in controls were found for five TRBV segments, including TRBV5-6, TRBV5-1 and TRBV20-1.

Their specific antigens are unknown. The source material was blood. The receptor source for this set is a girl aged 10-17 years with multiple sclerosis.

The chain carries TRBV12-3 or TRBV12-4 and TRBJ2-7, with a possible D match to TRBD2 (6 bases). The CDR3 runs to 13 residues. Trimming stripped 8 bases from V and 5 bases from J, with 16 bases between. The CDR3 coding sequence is TGTGCCAGCTGGAGGGATGGTATCAACGAGCAGTACTTC. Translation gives CASWRDGINEQYF.

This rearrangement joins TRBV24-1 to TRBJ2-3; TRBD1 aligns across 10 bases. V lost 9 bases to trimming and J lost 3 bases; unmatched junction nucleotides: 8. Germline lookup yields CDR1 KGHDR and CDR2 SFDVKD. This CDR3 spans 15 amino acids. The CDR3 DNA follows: TGTGCCACCGGTTCGACAGGGGGCATGACAGATACGCAGTATTTT. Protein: CATGSTGGMTDTQYF.

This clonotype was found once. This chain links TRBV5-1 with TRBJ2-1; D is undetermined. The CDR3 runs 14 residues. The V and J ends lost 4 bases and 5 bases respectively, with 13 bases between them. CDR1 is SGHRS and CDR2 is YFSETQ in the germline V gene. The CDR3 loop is CASSPSESHNEQFF. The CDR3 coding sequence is TGCGCCAGCAGCCCCTCGGAAAGCCACAATGAGCAGTTCTTC. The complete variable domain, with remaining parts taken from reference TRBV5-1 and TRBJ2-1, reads KAGVTQTPRYLIKTRGQQVTLSCSPISGHRSVSWYQQTPGQGLQFLFEYFSETQRNKGNFPGRFSGRQFSNSRSEMNVSTLELGDSALYLCASSPSESHNEQFFGPGTRLTVL.

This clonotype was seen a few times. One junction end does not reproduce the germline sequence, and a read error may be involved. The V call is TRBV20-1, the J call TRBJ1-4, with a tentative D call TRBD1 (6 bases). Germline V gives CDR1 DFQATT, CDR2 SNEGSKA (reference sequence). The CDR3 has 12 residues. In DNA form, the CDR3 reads TGCAGTGCGAGACAGGTGAATGGAAAACTGTTTTTT. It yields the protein CSARQVNGKLFF.

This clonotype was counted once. CDR3 loop: CASSLSGYSDSYEQYF. The CDR3 nucleotides are TGTGCCAGCAGTTTATCCGGCTATTCGGACTCCTACGAGCAGTACTTC. The genes are TRBV27 and TRBJ2-7; D is unclear. Germline values: CDR1 MNHEY, CDR2 SMNVEV (reference sequence). CDR3 length: 16 residues. V lost 0 bases and J lost 0, with 12 bases in between.

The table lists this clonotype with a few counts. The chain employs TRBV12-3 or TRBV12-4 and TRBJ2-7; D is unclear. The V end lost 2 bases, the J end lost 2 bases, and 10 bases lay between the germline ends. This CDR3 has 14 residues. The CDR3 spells CASSLQTRPYEQYF. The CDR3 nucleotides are TGTGCCAGCAGTTTACAGACGAGGCCCTACGAGCAGTACTTC.

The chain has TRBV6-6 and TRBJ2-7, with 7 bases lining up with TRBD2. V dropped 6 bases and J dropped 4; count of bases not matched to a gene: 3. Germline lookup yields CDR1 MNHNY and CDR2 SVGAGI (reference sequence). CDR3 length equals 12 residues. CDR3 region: CASRGLGYEQYF. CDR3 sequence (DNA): TGTGCCAGCAGAGGACTAGGTTACGAGCAGTACTTC.

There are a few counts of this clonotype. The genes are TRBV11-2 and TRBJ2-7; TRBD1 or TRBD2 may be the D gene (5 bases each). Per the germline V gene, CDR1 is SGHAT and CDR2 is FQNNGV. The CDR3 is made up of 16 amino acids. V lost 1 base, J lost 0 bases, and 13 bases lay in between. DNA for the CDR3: TGTGCCAGCAGCTTAGTTTCCGGGACCGGCTCCTACGAGCAGTACTTC. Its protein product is CASSLVSGTGSYEQYF.

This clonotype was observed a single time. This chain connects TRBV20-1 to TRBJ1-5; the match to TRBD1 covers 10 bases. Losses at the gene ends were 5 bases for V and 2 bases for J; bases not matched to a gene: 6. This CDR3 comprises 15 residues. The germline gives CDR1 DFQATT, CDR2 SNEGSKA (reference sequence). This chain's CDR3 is CSAYPGTGGNQPQHF. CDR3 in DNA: TGCAGTGCTTACCCCGGGACAGGGGGCAATCAGCCCCAGCATTTT.

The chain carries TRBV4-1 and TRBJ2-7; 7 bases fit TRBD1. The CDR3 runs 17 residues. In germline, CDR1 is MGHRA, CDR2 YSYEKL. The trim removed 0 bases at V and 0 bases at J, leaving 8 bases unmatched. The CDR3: CASSQDISAGGSYEQYF. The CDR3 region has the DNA TGCGCCAGCAGCCAAGATATATCGGCAGGGGGCTCCTACGAGCAGTACTTC.

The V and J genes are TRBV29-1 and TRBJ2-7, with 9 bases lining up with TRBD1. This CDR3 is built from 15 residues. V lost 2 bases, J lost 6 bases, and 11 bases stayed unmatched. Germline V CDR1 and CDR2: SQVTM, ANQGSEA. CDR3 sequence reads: CSVEQSGQGRSEQYF. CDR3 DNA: TGCAGCGTTGAACAGTCGGGACAGGGCCGGAGCGAGCAGTACTTC.

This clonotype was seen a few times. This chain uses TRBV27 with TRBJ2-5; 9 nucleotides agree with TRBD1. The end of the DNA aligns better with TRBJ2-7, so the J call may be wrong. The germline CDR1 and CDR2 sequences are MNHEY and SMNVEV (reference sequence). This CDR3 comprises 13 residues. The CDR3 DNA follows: TGTGCCAGCAGTTTCGGACAGGGGAGCGAGCAGTACTTC. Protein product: CASSFGQGSEQYF.

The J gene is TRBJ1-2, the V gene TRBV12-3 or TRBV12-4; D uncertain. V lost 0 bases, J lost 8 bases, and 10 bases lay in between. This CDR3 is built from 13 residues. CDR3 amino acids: CASSLAPSEGYTF. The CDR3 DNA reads TGTGCCAGCAGTTTAGCCCCCTCGGAGGGCTACACCTTC.

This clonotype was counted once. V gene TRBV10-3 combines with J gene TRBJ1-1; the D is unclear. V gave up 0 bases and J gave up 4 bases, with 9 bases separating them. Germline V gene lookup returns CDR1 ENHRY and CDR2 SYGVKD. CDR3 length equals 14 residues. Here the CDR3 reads CAISESGRGTEAFF. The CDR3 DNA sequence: TGTGCCATCAGTGAGTCTGGGCGGGGCACTGAAGCTTTCTTT.

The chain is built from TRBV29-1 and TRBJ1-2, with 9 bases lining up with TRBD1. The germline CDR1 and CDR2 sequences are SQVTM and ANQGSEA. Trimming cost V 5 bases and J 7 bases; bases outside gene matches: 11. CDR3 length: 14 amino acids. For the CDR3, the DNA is TGCAGCGTTCAAACAGGGGGCGCTCAGGCTGGCTACACCTTC. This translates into CSVQTGGAQAGYTF.

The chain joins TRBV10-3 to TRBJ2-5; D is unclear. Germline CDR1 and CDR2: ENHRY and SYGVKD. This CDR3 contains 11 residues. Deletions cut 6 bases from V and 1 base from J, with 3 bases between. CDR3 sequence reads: CAISFQETQYF. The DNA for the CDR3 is TGTGCCATCAGCTTCCAAGAGACCCAGTACTTC.

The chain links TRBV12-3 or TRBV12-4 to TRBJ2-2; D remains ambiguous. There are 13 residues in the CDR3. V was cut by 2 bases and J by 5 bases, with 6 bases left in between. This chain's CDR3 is CASSLSLTGELFF. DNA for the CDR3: TGTGCCAGCAGTTTAAGTCTGACCGGGGAGCTGTTTTTT.

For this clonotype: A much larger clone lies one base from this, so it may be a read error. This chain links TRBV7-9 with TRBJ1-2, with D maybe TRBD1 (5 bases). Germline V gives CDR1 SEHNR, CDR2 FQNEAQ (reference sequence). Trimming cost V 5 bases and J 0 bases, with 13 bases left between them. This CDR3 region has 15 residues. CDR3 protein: CASSPNRRANYGYTF. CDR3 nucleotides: TGTGCCAGCAGCCCCAACAGGAGAGCTAACTATGGCTACACCTTC.

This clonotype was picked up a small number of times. The CDR3 region is CASSTGQDLEQYF. The CDR3 DNA sequence: TGTGCCAGCAGTACAGGACAGGACCTCGAGCAGTACTTC. The genes are TRBV5-6 and TRBJ2-7, with 7 bases matching TRBD1. J gave up 6 bases and V 5 bases, and 8 bases lay outside the gene matches. Looked up from germline, CDR1 is SGHDT and CDR2 is YYEEEE. This CDR3 is 13 amino acids long.